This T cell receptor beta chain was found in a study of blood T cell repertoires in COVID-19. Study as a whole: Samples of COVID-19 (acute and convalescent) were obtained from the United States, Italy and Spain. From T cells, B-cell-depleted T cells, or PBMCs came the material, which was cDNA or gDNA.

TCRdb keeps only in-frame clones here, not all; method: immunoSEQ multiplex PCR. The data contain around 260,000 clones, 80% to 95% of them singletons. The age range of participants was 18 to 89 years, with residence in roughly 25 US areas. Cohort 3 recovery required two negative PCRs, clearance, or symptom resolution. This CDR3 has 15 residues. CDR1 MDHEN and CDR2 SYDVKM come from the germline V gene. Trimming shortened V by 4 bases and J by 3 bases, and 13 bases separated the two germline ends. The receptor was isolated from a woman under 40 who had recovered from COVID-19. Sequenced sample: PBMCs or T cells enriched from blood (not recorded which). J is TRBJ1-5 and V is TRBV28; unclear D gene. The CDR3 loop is CASSSEDLYNQPQHF. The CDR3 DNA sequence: TGTGCCAGCAGTTCGGAGGACCTCTACAATCAGCCCCAGCATTTT.